This entry lists 29 T cell receptor beta chains sequenced from one sample in a study of cytotoxic CD8 clonotypes in ibrutinib-treated CLL. Only in-frame clones appear in the TCRdb table, and some are missing; sequencing was by immunoSEQ multiplex PCR. The sample consists of some 290,000 clones, around four fifths of them appearing once. The sequences come from PBMCs, collected before ibrutinib treatment. Receptors originate from a human donor with chronic lymphocytic leukemia.

The rearrangement joins TRBV6-5 to TRBJ1-6, with D maybe TRBD1 (5 bases). Trimming removed 2 bases at V and 9 bases at J, with 8 bases between. Germline CDR1 reads MNHEY; CDR2 reads SVGAGI. The CDR3 contains 13 residues. Here the CDR3 reads CASSYDGGSPLHF. The CDR3 DNA reads as TGTGCCAGCAGTTACGATGGGGGTTCACCCCTCCACTTT.

The rearrangement uses TRBV5-4 and TRBJ1-2; D is ambiguous. The CDR3 consists of 15 residues. With 3 bases removed from V and 3 bases from J, the gap between germline ends came to 15 bases. From germline, CDR1 is SGHNT and CDR2 YYREEE (reference sequence). The CDR3 here is CASSSARRSDYGYTF. The CDR3 region has the DNA TGTGCCAGCAGCTCGGCCCGGCGGTCGGACTATGGCTACACCTTC.

This clone was observed a single time. The J gene is TRBJ1-4, the V gene TRBV25-1, with 8 bases that match TRBD1. This CDR3 comprises 18 residues. V lost 0 bases, J lost 4 bases, and 10 bases stayed unmatched. Germline V gives CDR1 MGHDK, CDR2 SYGVNS. The CDR3 DNA reads as TGTGCCAGCAGTGAATATATAACCGGGACAGGTTTTAATGAAAAACTGTTTTTT. It is translated as CASSEYITGTGFNEKLFF. The full variable domain, completed using reference TRBV25-1 and TRBJ1-4, is EADIYQTPRYLVIGTGKKITLECSQTMGHDKMYWYQQDPGMELHLIHYSYGVNSTEKGDLSSESTVSRIRTEHFPLTLESARPSHTSQYLCASSEYITGTGFNEKLFFGSGTQLSVL.

The V call is TRBV9, the J call TRBJ2-7; the D call may be TRBD1 or TRBD2 (5 bases each). The V end was cut by 3 bases, the J end by 3 bases, with 16 bases between. There are 15 residues in the CDR3. The germline V gene encodes CDR1 SGDLS and CDR2 YYNGEE. This CDR3 is CASSASGTDNYEQYF. The CDR3 nucleotides read TGTGCCAGCAGCGCCTCCGGGACGGACAACTACGAGCAGTACTTC.

The chain recombines TRBV19 with TRBJ2-7; D not resolved. CDR1 is LNHDA, CDR2 SQIVND, per germline (reference sequence). Trimming cost V 6 bases and J 5 bases, with 11 bases left between them. The length of the CDR3 is 12 residues. CDR3 nucleotide sequence: TGTGCCAGTAGCAACCCTACGGACGAGCAGTACTTC. Encoded protein: CASSNPTDEQYF.

CDR3 sequence: CASSLDRSGEQYF. DNA of the CDR3: TGTGCCAGCAGCTTAGATCGTAGTGGCGAGCAGTACTTC. The rearrangement uses TRBV11-2 and TRBJ2-7, with no clear D. Germline loops: CDR1 SGHAT, CDR2 FQNNGV. This CDR3 region has 13 residues. Trimming cost V 0 bases and J 6 bases, with 9 bases left between them.

The J gene is TRBJ2-1, the V gene TRBV9; 9 bases agree with TRBD2. The germline V gene has CDR1 SGDLS and CDR2 YYNGEE. J gave up 8 bases and V 0 bases, and 9 bases lay outside the gene matches. CDR3 length: 16 amino acids. The CDR3 DNA follows: TGTGCCAGCAGCGTAGGGGCTAGCGGGGCCATCGATGAGCAGTTCTTC. Residues: CASSVGASGAIDEQFF.

The V call is TRBV9, the J call TRBJ2-3; unclear D gene. The CDR3 runs to 14 residues. CDR1 and CDR2 from the germline V gene are SGDLS and YYNGEE. Trimming pared 4 bases from V and 0 bases from J, leaving 9 bases between. CDR3 DNA: TGTGCCAGCAGCACCTCGCCTAGCACAGATACGCAGTATTTT. This codes for CASSTSPSTDTQYF.

The rearrangement uses TRBV12-5 and TRBJ2-7, with D possibly being TRBD2 (5 bases). The germline gives CDR1 LGHNT, CDR2 FRNRAP. Trimming took off 7 bases at V and 3 bases at J, with 13 bases between the two ends. The CDR3 is made up of 13 amino acids. The CDR3 protein is CASAAGDYYEQYF. The DNA of the CDR3 is TGTGCTAGTGCCGCCGGAGACTACTACGAGCAGTACTTC.

This clone appeared once. This sequence joins TRBV15 and TRBJ1-4; TRBD1 matches 9 bases. This CDR3 contains 15 residues. The germline gives CDR1 LNHNV, CDR2 YYDKDF (reference sequence). Germline trimming cut 5 bases from V and 8 bases from J; bases unmatched to any gene: 9. The CDR3 loop is CATSDPQGAREKLFF. In DNA form, the CDR3 reads TGTGCCACCAGCGACCCACAGGGGGCGAGGGAAAAACTGTTTTTT.

The rearrangement links TRBV7-6 to TRBJ1-1; no firm D call. The V end lost 5 bases, the J end lost 4 bases, and 14 bases lay between the germline ends. The germline CDR1 and CDR2 sequences are SGHVS and FNYEAQ. The CDR3 is 14 residues long. Written as DNA, the CDR3 is TGTGCCAGCAGCGCCGATACTGCCCCCACTGAAGCTTTCTTT. As protein: CASSADTAPTEAFF. The full variable domain, in which reference TRBV7-6 and TRBJ1-1 provide the parts outside the CDR3, is GAGVSQSPRYKVTKRGQDVALRCDPISGHVSLYWYRQALGQGPEFLTYFNYEAQQDKSGLPNDRFSAERPEGSISTLTIQRTEQRDSAMYRCASSADTAPTEAFFGQGTRLTVV.

The chain uses TRBV2 and TRBJ1-1; D uncertain. Germline-derived CDR1 and CDR2 are SNHLY and FYNNEI. This CDR3 is 12 amino acids long. V was trimmed by 7 bases and J by 4 bases, leaving 10 bases between them. The CDR3 sequence: CASKSEGTEAFF. The CDR3 DNA follows: TGTGCCAGCAAGTCCGAGGGCACTGAAGCTTTCTTT.

The chain joins TRBV9 to TRBJ1-1; 8 positions agree with TRBD1. The J segment lost 5 bases and the V segment lost 4 bases, leaving 13 bases of the junction unmatched. CDR3 length: 16 residues. Germline V gene sequence: CDR1 SGDLS, CDR2 YYNGEE. CDR3 DNA: TGTGCCAGCAGCATCCATGACAGGGGAGCTAGGACTGAAGCTTTCTTT. Its protein is CASSIHDRGARTEAFF.

The genes are TRBV5-1 and TRBJ2-7; D is possibly TRBD2 (6 bases). This CDR3 is 13 amino acids long. The germline V gene encodes CDR1 SGHRS and CDR2 YFSETQ. Between the trimmed V and J ends, which lost 1 base and 7 bases, there was a span of 12 bases. This CDR3 is CASSLSWRGEQYF. The CDR3 DNA sequence: TGCGCCAGCAGCTTGTCTTGGAGGGGAGAGCAGTACTTC.

This rearrangement joins TRBV7-2 to TRBJ2-3, with unresolved D. V lost 5 bases and J lost 3, with 12 bases in between. The CDR3 is 14 residues long. Germline-derived CDR1 and CDR2 are SGHTA and FQGNSA. As DNA, the CDR3 is TGTGCCAGCAGCCTGGACCCTAGGACAGATACGCAGTATTTT. It is translated as CASSLDPRTDTQYF.

This rearrangement joins TRBV7-6 to TRBJ2-1; 9 bases match TRBD2. The V gene end was trimmed by 2 bases and the J gene end by 4 bases; junction bases not matched to a gene: 3. CDR1 SGHVS and CDR2 FNYEAQ come from the germline V gene. The CDR3 is made up of 15 amino acids. CDR3 sequence reads: CASSLTAGGYNEQFF. The CDR3 coding sequence is TGTGCCAGCAGCTTAACAGCGGGAGGTTACAATGAGCAGTTCTTC. The full variable domain, its missing parts supplied by reference TRBV7-6 and TRBJ2-1, is GAGVSQSPRYKVTKRGQDVALRCDPISGHVSLYWYRQALGQGPEFLTYFNYEAQQDKSGLPNDRFSAERPEGSISTLTIQRTEQRDSAMYRCASSLTAGGYNEQFFGPGTRLTVL.

The DNA of the CDR3 is TGCGCCAGCAGCCATACCCGGACAGGGGCCACTGGGGCCAACGTCCTGACTTTC. Its protein is CASSHTRTGATGANVLTF. The chain employs TRBV4-3 and TRBJ2-6; 9 bases fit TRBD1. With 3 bases clipped from V and 2 bases from J, the junction kept 8 bases outside the gene matches. This CDR3 has 18 residues. Looked up from germline, CDR1 is LGHNA and CDR2 is YSLEER.

The J gene is TRBJ2-7, the V gene TRBV15; no clear D. V lost 3 bases and J lost 3, with 12 bases in between. This CDR3 has 14 amino acids. Germline-derived CDR1 and CDR2 are LNHNV and YYDKDF (reference sequence). The CDR3 protein is CATSSEGRDYEQYF. The DNA of the CDR3 is TGTGCCACCAGCAGCGAAGGAAGGGACTACGAGCAGTACTTC.

The chain employs TRBV30 and TRBJ2-7, with D tentatively TRBD1 (6 bases). The length of the CDR3 is 13 residues. Trimming took off 0 bases at V and 5 bases at J, with 11 bases between the two ends. Germline V gene sequence: CDR1 GTSNPN, CDR2 SVGIG (reference sequence). This CDR3 reads CAWSVTGLNEQYF. CDR3 DNA sequence: TGTGCCTGGAGTGTAACAGGGTTGAACGAGCAGTACTTC.

The rearrangement joins TRBV6-5 to TRBJ2-7; TRBD1 matches at 8 bases. There are 14 residues in the CDR3. Trimming cost V 10 bases and J 7 bases; bases outside gene matches: 15. CDR1 is MNHEY, CDR2 SVGAGI, per germline. CDR3 DNA sequence: TGTGCCACCCTGCCGGCGCAGGGGGCGAGTGAGCAGTACTTC. Protein product: CATLPAQGASEQYF.

The J gene is TRBJ2-1, the V gene TRBV6-1, with 9 bases that match TRBD2. Germline V gene lookup returns CDR1 MNHNS and CDR2 SASEGT. J was trimmed by 8 bases and V by 3 bases; bases with no gene match: 8. This CDR3 is built from 15 residues. Written as DNA, the CDR3 is TGTGCCAGCAGTGATGCGGGAGGGCCCGTGTATGAGCAGTTCTTC. This translates into CASSDAGGPVYEQFF.

V gene TRBV30 combines with J gene TRBJ2-1; 8 nucleotides line up with TRBD2. CDR3 length equals 14 residues. The V segment lost 4 bases and the J segment 5 bases; nucleotides outside the gene matches: 7. Germline CDR1 is GTSNPN and CDR2 is SVGIG (reference sequence). The CDR3 spells CAWKGAGGHNEQFF. For the CDR3, the DNA is TGTGCCTGGAAGGGTGCGGGAGGCCACAATGAGCAGTTCTTC.

J is TRBJ2-7 and V is TRBV7-3, with 10 bases lining up with TRBD1. Per germline, CDR1 SGHTA and CDR2 FQGTGA. After removal of 2 bases from V and 5 bases from J, the junction contained 9 bases not matched to a gene. The CDR3 runs 16 residues. The chain's CDR3 is CASSLLGGTGVHEQYF. DNA of the CDR3: TGTGCCAGCAGCTTACTCGGCGGGACAGGGGTCCACGAGCAGTACTTC.

This clone was observed a few times. The gene calls are TRBV5-1 and TRBJ2-2, with 9 bases aligning to TRBD2. The CDR3 covers 17 residues. Losses at the gene ends were 4 bases for V and 6 bases for J; bases not matched to a gene: 13. Germline V lookup: CDR1 SGHRS, CDR2 YFSETQ. The CDR3, as DNA: TGCGCCAGCAGCATGGGACTAGCCGGGAGCGGGGCCGGGGAGCTGTTTTTT. Its translation: CASSMGLAGSGAGELFF.

J is TRBJ1-4 and V is TRBV6-5; the D gene is possibly TRBD1 (6 bases). Germline V gene sequence: CDR1 MNHEY, CDR2 SVGAGI. The CDR3 has 15 amino acids. V was pared by 5 bases and J by 6 bases, with 16 bases between. The CDR3 protein is CASSTQGPEYEKLFF. In DNA, the CDR3 is TGTGCCAGCAGTACACAGGGTCCGGAGTATGAAAAACTGTTTTTT.

The rearrangement links TRBV6-4 to TRBJ2-7, with D perhaps TRBD1 (5 bases). V lost 6 bases to trimming and J lost 1 base, with 13 bases between them. The CDR3 sequence is 14 residues long. In germline, CDR1 is MRHNA, CDR2 SNTAGT. CDR3 DNA: TGTGCCAGCAGGACCCCGCCAGGGTCCTACGAGCAGTACTTC. As protein: CASRTPPGSYEQYF.

The chain combines TRBV5-1 with TRBJ2-1, with D hard to call. CDR3 length: 16 residues. Per the germline V gene, CDR1 is SGHRS and CDR2 is YFSETQ. Deletions cut 1 base from V and 0 bases from J, with 11 bases between. CDR3 in DNA: TGCGCCAGCAGCTTGTTCGCTTCGAGCTCCTACAATGAGCAGTTCTTC. Translated: CASSLFASSSYNEQFF.

The V call is TRBV7-8, the J call TRBJ2-2; no clear D gene. There are 17 residues in the CDR3. Germline V gives CDR1 SGHVS, CDR2 FQNEAQ. Between the trimmed V and J ends, which lost 4 bases and 3 bases, there was a span of 18 bases. This chain's CDR3 is CASSWAVDGADTGELFF. As DNA, the CDR3 is TGTGCCAGCAGCTGGGCCGTCGACGGCGCGGACACCGGGGAGCTGTTTTTT.

The rearrangement joins TRBV5-1 to TRBJ1-1; D unresolved. This CDR3 has 18 amino acids. V was trimmed by 0 bases and J by 4 bases, leaving 22 bases between them. Germline loops: CDR1 SGHRS, CDR2 YFSETQ. CDR3 amino acids: CASSLVSGVFTGITEAFF. In nucleotides, the CDR3 is TGCGCCAGCAGCTTGGTTTCCGGGGTTTTTACGGGCATCACTGAAGCTTTCTTT.